This TCR beta chain was obtained from a study of T cell repertoires in cytomegalovirus infection. Study background: Public TCR beta signatures provided an indication of both CMV infection and a matching HLA type. Study-wide results and caveats: Cumulative frequency (of public TCR beta family members) identified carriers of CMV plus the relevant HLA. HLA-C-restricted CMV clonotypes gave the most frequent clonotype in two of eight donors.

As for this clonotype: Its target is unknown.

The CDR3 length is 15 residues. Germline loops: CDR1 MNHEY, CDR2 SVGEGT. Deletions cut 2 bases from V and 3 bases from J, with 13 bases between. TCRdb used MiXCR to reprocess the reads, holding one entry per CDR3 protein. This sample carries about 600,000 distinct CDR3 sequences, 20% to 25% of them seen once, and the ten largest clones take 8%. The receptor comes from a human donor in good health (CMV status not recorded). Some clones in this sample may be carry-over from other donors' samples. Input material: CD8+ T cells from PBMCs. The rearrangement joins TRBV6-2 or TRBV6-3 to TRBJ1-1; a possible D gene is TRBD1 (5 bases). CDR3 region: CASSYAGGGDTEAFF. The CDR3 nucleotides are TGTGCCAGCAGTTACGCCGGGGGAGGGGACACTGAAGCTTTCTTT.